This T cell receptor (beta chain) comes out of a study of blood T cells in healthy people across ages (dated by TCRdb to between 2014 and 2016). The study in broad terms: In model experiments, template switching captured about one uniquely barcoded TCR beta cDNA molecule for every two T cells. Using deep sequencing normalized with unique cDNA molecular identifiers, the study measured how TCR beta repertoire diversity changes with age. The donors were divided into four age groups: young (average around 16 years), middle-aged (about 40), aged (under 70) and long-lived (about 79). To avoid experimental bias, donors of different ages were distributed randomly across sequencing lanes. For two donors (one aged 18 to 29 and one aged 80 or older), the study analyzed two additional independent replicas of 1 million unique cDNA reads from the same blood draw.

What the work shows at the level of the full study, not this receptor alone: The long-lived group showed more naive CD4+ T cells, fewer expanded clones and increased TCR diversity than the aged group, suggesting age selection. There was a strong correlation between observed TCR beta diversity and the percentage of naive T cells measured by flow cytometry. The CMV infection status of donors was not known, potentially confounding age-related changes in expanded clonotypes. Estimates of total diversity based on one million sequenced T cells were regarded as lower bounds and as underestimates. Observed TCR beta diversity per million T cells fell roughly linearly with age, and a significant reduction was already apparent by age approximately 40. Bulk unsorted PBMC profiling prevented conclusive comparison of naive and antigen-experienced compartments.

Receptor amplification or capture employed 5' RACE. The run used an Illumina HiSeq 2500. The second PCR ran for roughly 7 to 11 cycles and used a J-beta primer mix along with a sample-barcoded 5' primer. Each TCR beta cDNA molecule received a unique molecular identifier from a template-switch 5' adaptor carrying 12 random nucleotides. Each sample yielded at least 2.5 million CDR3-containing paired-end reads. The Mint cDNA synthesis kit, primed by a TRBC-specific oligonucleotide, was used to synthesize first-strand cDNA from all RNA. Following uracil-DNA glycosylase treatment, a first 18-cycle PCR with universal primers M1SS and BC2_uni_R was performed on all cDNA. The published analysis was carried out like this. For normalization, 1 million high-quality reads, each with a distinct molecular identifier, were randomly selected from each sample. Instead of being binned into consensus sequences, reads with shared molecular identifiers were discarded. MiTCR, run with a Q25 quality threshold and the strictest error-elimination algorithm, handled CDR3 identification, clonotype clustering and error correction. Lower-bound total TCR beta diversity was estimated with a nonparametric unseen species model using Euler transformation. The public reads were reanalyzed by TCRdb: fastp trimming at Q25, MiXCR alignment, in-frame beta chains only. Identical CDR3 proteins give one entry, which carries the most common genes and DNA. The V and J calls were determined by TCRdb, not by the authors. The sample data list about 1.8 million distinct CDR3 sequences, and roughly 49% of these were observed just once. The ten largest clones represent more than 2% of the sample.

With respect to this clonotype: What this receptor recognizes is not known. One base away there is no much larger clone; base qualities are not given.

Donors were 39 systemically healthy Caucasian individuals from Russia aged about 6 to 100 years. Approximately 9 milliliters of peripheral blood were collected from each donor into EDTA-treated Vacutainer tubes. Ficoll-Paque density-gradient centrifugation was used to isolate PBMCs, with at least 6 million obtained per sample. Trizol reagent was used to extract total RNA from PBMCs, with at least 6 micrograms per sample. The percentages of naive CD45RAhigh/CD27high T cells were determined by flow cytometry on a PBMC aliquot from every donor. Trimming at the junction amounts to 5 bases on V and 5 bases on J, and the germline ends lie 12 bases apart. CDR1 and CDR2, looked up from the germline V gene, are ENHRY and SYGVKD. The CDR3 has 13 amino acids, counting the end cysteine and phenylalanine. Just the 39-base CDR3 DNA is kept, in frame starting at base 1.

This chain is built from TRBV10-3 and TRBJ2-5; the D gene is not confidently resolved. The material sequenced was blood. The TCR comes from a woman between 40 and 50 years old in good health. The bases read TGTGCCATCAGTCGAATGACCAGCGAGACCCAGTACTTC. Translation gives CAISRMTSETQYF.